Listed below are T cell receptor beta chains from one sample, sequenced in a study of blood T cells in healthy people across ages. TCRdb re-called the 5' RACE reads with MiXCR, one entry per CDR3 protein. Among 800,000 or so distinct CDR3 sequences, 20% to 25% were seen once, and the ten largest hold more than 3%. This sample was also put to use in a study of T cells of mothers and their children.

Specimen: blood. These receptors all come from a boy under 18 in good health. Each CDR3 is given with its conserved first and last residue. The order of the fields is clone size, J gene, CDR3 length, V gene, CDR3 protein. Not all rows give a size; the values are once, few, many and, for expanded clones, a class.

>.|TRBJ2-3|14|TRBV20-1
CSARSGGAGDTQYF
>.|TRBJ2-5|16|TRBV28
CASSLRGQGVRETQYF
>.|TRBJ1-3|13|TRBV29-1
CSVGQGAGNTIYF
>.|TRBJ2-5|17|TRBV6-5
CASSYSTGTSFSETQYF
>.|TRBJ1-2|12|TRBV7-3
CASSLLRDGYTF
>few|TRBJ2-7|15|TRBV9
CASSVGVSGSYEQYF
>many|TRBJ1-2|13|TRBV29-1
CSAPDRVDYGYTF
>few|.|15|TRBV3-1
CASSQEGGRTHEQYF
>few|TRBJ2-1|15|TRBV7-3
CASSFPKYGLNEQFF
>few|.|16|TRBV9
CASSVDGGQGSNEQFF
>.|TRBJ1-5|12|TRBV6-2/TRBV6-3
CASSLPVQPQHF
>.|TRBJ2-7|14|TRBV5-6
CANSPGTGAYEQYF
>few|TRBJ2-3|12|TRBV29-1
CSVREYLDTQYF
>.|TRBJ2-7|15|TRBV12-3/TRBV12-4
CASRSLAGGPREQYF
>many|TRBJ1-5|16|TRBV20-1
CSARGQGRQGNQPQHF
>.|TRBJ2-5|14|TRBV3-1
CASSPMGYQEAQYF
>.|TRBJ2-3|16|TRBV7-6
CASSLVYSRETDTQYF
>few|TRBJ2-3|13|TRBV28
CASSLGGLDTQYF
>few|TRBJ1-2|14|TRBV24-1
CATSESGTNYGYTF
>few|TRBJ2-1|16|TRBV6-2/TRBV6-3
CASSRPSGDGPNEQFF
>.|.|16|TRBV4-3
CASSPVSGTSRNEQFF
>.|TRBJ2-5|14|TRBV20-1
CSAEQGASMETQYF
>few|TRBJ1-4|15|TRBV12-3/TRBV12-4
CASSFGSLLGEKLFF
>.|TRBJ1-4|15|TRBV9
CASSYRGVYGERLFF
>few|TRBJ2-3|15|TRBV29-1
CSVETDRGIADTQYF
>few|TRBJ2-2|13|TRBV7-2
CASSIRVPGELFF
>few|TRBJ2-7|12|TRBV29-1
CSVRVFTYEQYF
>.|TRBJ2-7|16|TRBV29-1
CSVEGSGKMLPHEQYF
>.|TRBJ1-5|15|TRBV7-2
CASSLPPSKGQPQHF
>.|TRBJ2-7|13|TRBV6-2/TRBV6-3
CASFDSVSYEQYF
>few|TRBJ2-2|14|TRBV21-1
CASGERHSTGELFF
>.|TRBJ2-3|18|TRBV20-1
CSARPLMPAGFITDTQYF
>.|TRBJ2-7|15|TRBV2
CASRWDSGGHYEQYF
>.|TRBJ2-3|16|TRBV28
CASNPTNRDFTDTQYF
>few|TRBJ2-5|16|TRBV29-1
CSVGGGQGFTEETQYF
>.|TRBJ1-2|13|TRBV28
CASKIQGPFSYTF